This record covers a single TCR beta chain. Its antigen is still unknown. No much larger clone exists at a distance of one base, and base qualities are not known. These data originate in a study of identical twins (dated by TCRdb to about 2016). Context from the whole study: To test whether fetal clonotypes persist, the study used deep sequencing on TCR alpha and beta repertoires from monozygotic twins, unrelated adults of various ages, and cord blood. Replicate twin experiments were performed at different times using different library preparation protocols to rule out contamination.

Every donor in the study was a healthy Caucasian. Three pairs of female monozygotic twins, all aged roughly 18 to 29 years, were included in the twin cohort. Positive isolation kits from Invitrogen were used to isolate CD4+ and CD8+ T cell populations. V is reduced by 1 base and J by 4 bases, leaving a spacing of 4 bases between them. The germline V gene yields MNHEY for CDR1 and SVGAGI for CDR2. From cysteine to phenylalanine, the CDR3 is 12 amino acids long. This entry keeps only the CDR3 DNA: 36 bases, framed from base 1. Preparation of the library involved 5' RACE. Sequenced on an Illumina HiSeq 2000. Template switching introduced a universal primer binding site; the final cDNA contained a unique molecular identifier, enabling accurate counting of TCR cDNA molecules. Specific primers in the conserved constant-segment region were used to synthesize first-strand cDNA for the TCR alpha and beta chains. To control for contamination, every cDNA library carried two barcodes: a SMART-Mk sample barcode plus Illumina barcodes. TruSeq adapter sequences along with Illumina sample barcodes were introduced in two successive PCR steps. The Illumina HiSeq platform was used with custom primers to sequence TCR alpha and beta cDNA libraries. For the original study's pipeline: MiGEC processed the raw reads to extract unique molecular identifiers, while MiXCR was used to determine the CDR3 positions. For each individual, recombination models were inferred using an EM algorithm with the repgenHMM and IGoR tools. Shared clonotype analysis was performed with the tcR package in R, normalizing sharing by the product of cloneset sizes. To study raw recombination without the effects of thymic and clonal selection, out-of-frame nonproductive sequences were analyzed. TCRdb cleaned the public reads at Q25 with fastp, built clones with MiXCR and kept in-frame beta chains. Merged by CDR3 protein, the rows form single entries marked with the most common genes and DNA. TCRdb, not the original authors, processed these V and J calls. This sample gives 510,000 or so distinct CDR3 sequences in total; over 12% of them show up just once. The ten largest account for nearly 0.45% of the sample.

Overall study outcomes, separate from this receptor: Invariant T cells such as MAIT and iNKT could partly confound zero-insertion analyses, although diverse VJ usage argued against such confounding for most clonotypes. Abundant cord blood beta clonotypes had fewer insertions, young adult naive repertoires showed a similar but weaker trend, and memory repertoires showed no such trend. Because the same donors could not be followed over many years, conclusions were based on cross-sectional statistical analysis. In beta out-of-frame sequences, excess twin sharing was weaker, because having fewer shared sequences lowered the signal-to-noise ratio. In monozygotic twins, recombination models systematically underestimated out-of-frame TCR alpha sharing, but the models matched the sharing seen between unrelated individuals. Compared with coincidental sharing between unrelated individuals, out-of-frame TCR alpha sequences shared between twins showed an excess of sequences with low generation probability.

The same data also went into a second study, on yellow fever vaccine responses in identical twins. As noted in the second study: The authors reported that the T cell response to vaccination in identical twins appeared partly convergent and partly personalized. The study precisely tracked vaccine-responding T cell clones in identical twins.

The chain links TRBV6-5 with TRBJ2-5; too little of a D gene remains to name it. Sequencing was performed on CD4+ T cells sorted from blood. The origin of this receptor is a young woman in good health. The CDR3 protein is CASSYWGETQYF. The sequenced DNA: TGTGCCAGCAGTTACTGGGGAGAGACCCAGTACTTC.